Reported below is one T cell receptor beta chain. As originally analysed: Estimation of nucleated cell counts relied on the amplification of reference gene primers. Generated by immunoSEQ multiplex PCR, the TCRdb table keeps only in-frame clones and is missing some. V and J calls and clone size are given by that table; D and trimming were obtained from the DNA. The sample carries about 240,000 clones, approximately 86% recorded once. Clinical history reported by participants formed the basis on which cohorts were assigned. These data originate in a study of blood T cell repertoires in COVID-19. The overall study: PBMCs, B-cell-depleted T cells, or T cells were the source of the cDNA or gDNA that made up the material.

V was clipped by 3 bases and J by 3 bases, with 15 bases between them. The CDR3 runs 15 residues. The chain has TRBV23-1 and TRBJ2-7; perhaps TRBD1 as D (5 bases). TRBV23-1 is recorded as an ORF, its role being uncertain. Sequencing was done on a sample of PBMCs or T cells enriched from blood (not recorded which). This clonotype was sampled from a woman aged 40 to 49 with acute COVID-19. Written as DNA, the CDR3 is TGCGCCAGCAGTCACTCAGTCCTAGGGGACTACGAGCAGTACTTC. Its translation is CASSHSVLGDYEQYF.